The T cell receptor beta chain under discussion was sequenced for a study of blood T cell repertoires in COVID-19. About the research overall: From the United States, Italy and Spain came samples of acute and convalescent COVID-19.

The length of the CDR3 is 13 residues. Trimming stripped 5 bases from V and 7 bases from J, with 12 bases between. The germline CDR1 and CDR2 sequences are SGHTA and FQGNSA. Some clones are missing from TCRdb's copy, which holds only in-frame ones; the method was immunoSEQ multiplex PCR. The sample consists of 40,000 to 45,000 clones, about nine tenths of them appearing once. The chain links TRBV7-2 to TRBJ1-5; D remains unclear. This TCR was sampled from a man aged 50 or older with active COVID-19. The sequenced sample was peripheral blood. CDR3 loop: CASSTRMGQPQHF. The CDR3 nucleotides are TGTGCCAGCAGCACCCGGATGGGCCAGCCCCAGCATTTT.